Below, 24 T cell receptor beta chains from the same sample are listed, as sequenced in a study of human T cells and chemical hapten exposure. TCRdb reanalysed the RACE reads using MiXCR and keeps one entry per CDR3 protein. The table lists about 64,000 distinct CDR3 sequences, about 10% of them singletons. Described time point: patch test 3, about 24 weeks after DPC sensitization. Documented treatment: therapeutic diphenylcyclopropenone sensitization with weekly scalp DPC. Sequencing was performed on whole blood, taken in connection with sensitization to the hapten diphenylcyclopropenone (DPC). All receptors derive from a woman aged 30 to 39 with alopecia areata. Some clones in this sample may be carry-over from other donors' samples.

This clonotype was picked up a small number of times. The gene calls are TRBV15 and TRBJ2-5; D is unclear. V lost 0 bases to trimming and J lost 0 bases, with 5 bases between them. Germline V lookup: CDR1 LNHNV, CDR2 YYDKDF (reference sequence). The CDR3 sequence is 14 residues long. CDR3 DNA sequence: TGTGCCACCAGCAGAGAACAGTACCAAGAGACCCAGTACTTC. Its protein is CATSREQYQETQYF. The whole variable domain, filled in from reference TRBV15 and TRBJ2-5, reads DAMVIQNPRYQVTQFGKPVTLSCSQTLNHNVMYWYQQKSSQAPKLLFHYYDKDFNNEADTPDNFQSRRPNTSFCFLDIRSPGLGDTAMYLCATSREQYQETQYFGPGTRLLVL.

The genes are TRBV5-6 and TRBJ1-4; 7 nucleotides line up with TRBD1. The CDR3 contains 15 residues. The germline V gene has CDR1 SGHDT and CDR2 YYEEEE. With 4 bases clipped from V and 5 bases from J, the junction kept 8 bases outside the gene matches. The CDR3 sequence: CASSAQGTENEKLFF. The CDR3 DNA sequence: TGTGCCAGCAGCGCCCAAGGGACAGAGAATGAAAAACTGTTTTTT.

This clonotype was counted only a few times. This chain connects TRBV5-1 to TRBJ2-3; 9 positions match TRBD2. Per the germline V gene, CDR1 is SGHRS and CDR2 is YFSETQ. The CDR3 covers 16 residues. The V segment lost 4 bases and the J segment 2 bases; nucleotides outside the gene matches: 8. The CDR3: CASSPGTSFSTDTQYF. The CDR3 bases are TGCGCCAGCAGCCCCGGGACTAGCTTCTCCACAGATACGCAGTATTTT.

A few counts support this clonotype. V usage is TRBV25-1 and J usage is TRBJ1-2; no definite D call. The germline V gene encodes CDR1 MGHDK and CDR2 SYGVNS. CDR3 length: 13 amino acids. V was clipped by 0 bases and J by 7 bases, with 9 bases between them. The CDR3 sequence is CASSEYFGSGYTF. CDR3 DNA sequence: TGTGCCAGCAGTGAATATTTCGGATCTGGCTACACCTTC.

This clonotype appeared a few times. The CDR3 DNA follows: TGTGCCAGCAGCCCGACTTTCACCGGGGAGCTGTTTTTT. Protein product: CASSPTFTGELFF. V and J are TRBV7-9 and TRBJ2-2; D not certain. V lost 5 bases and J lost 4, with 8 bases in between. This CDR3 comprises 13 residues. CDR1 SEHNR and CDR2 FQNEAQ come from the germline V gene (reference sequence).

The sample holds a few counts of this clonotype. The rearrangement joins TRBV20-1 to TRBJ1-5, with D unclear. V lost 5 bases and J 2 bases, leaving 10 bases between the germline ends. In germline, CDR1 is DFQATT, CDR2 SNEGSKA (reference sequence). This CDR3 is 13 amino acids long. The CDR3 bases are TGCAGTGCTGGCGGCATGGGCAATCAGCCCCAGCATTTT. As protein: CSAGGMGNQPQHF.

In its sample, this clonotype was seen many times. The chain joins TRBV29-1 to TRBJ2-2, with 7 nucleotides matching TRBD1. The germline V gene encodes CDR1 SQVTM and CDR2 ANQGSEA. The V segment lost 3 bases and the J segment 1 base; nucleotides outside the gene matches: 2. CDR3 size: 14 residues. CDR3 loop: CSVDRQGNTGELFF. The CDR3 DNA follows: TGCAGCGTTGATAGACAGGGGAACACCGGGGAGCTGTTTTTT.

This clonotype has at least ten counts. This chain uses TRBV4-1 with TRBJ1-4, with a tentative D call TRBD1 (5 bases). CDR1 and CDR2 (germline): MGHRA, YSYEKL. This CDR3 spans 15 amino acids. Between the trimmed V and J ends, which lost 5 bases and 7 bases, there was a span of 17 bases. CDR3 DNA sequence: TGCGCCAGCAGCACTTGGGGGGATCCTCGTGAAAAACTGTTTTTT. Residues: CASSTWGDPREKLFF.

This clonotype was found a few times. The CDR3 loop reads CASSSPRNRSYEQYF. The DNA of the CDR3 is TGTGCCAGCAGCTCCCCTCGGAACAGATCCTACGAGCAGTACTTC. The chain employs TRBV7-9 and TRBJ2-7; D remains unclear. Germline V gene sequence: CDR1 SEHNR, CDR2 FQNEAQ (reference sequence). V gave up 4 bases and J gave up 1 base, with 14 bases separating them. The CDR3 loop spans 15 amino acids.

This clonotype was found many times. The CDR3 DNA follows: TGTGCCAGCAGACCCCCAGGGTCTGGAAACACCATATATTTT. Its protein is CASRPPGSGNTIYF. The rearrangement uses TRBV11-2 and TRBJ1-3; the D gene is possibly TRBD1 (5 bases). Germline loops: CDR1 SGHAT, CDR2 FQNNGV. V lost 6 bases and J lost 1, with 10 bases in between. This CDR3 spans 14 amino acids.

This clonotype was seen at least ten times. This sequence joins TRBV29-1 and TRBJ1-1; 7 bases line up with TRBD1. There are 13 residues in the CDR3. Germline V lookup: CDR1 SQVTM, CDR2 ANQGSEA. V shed 1 base, J shed 6 bases, and the junction held 5 bases outside the gene matches. CDR3 DNA sequence: TGCAGCGTTGAAGGGGAGGGGGCATCTGAAGCTTTCTTT. Encoded protein: CSVEGEGASEAFF.

There are many counts of this clonotype. This chain links TRBV20-1 with TRBJ1-2; D is ambiguous. The V gene lost 0 bases and the J gene lost 2 bases, with 7 bases spanning the gap. The germline V gene encodes CDR1 DFQATT and CDR2 SNEGSKA (reference sequence). This CDR3 has 13 residues. The DNA of the CDR3 is TGCAGTGCTAGAGATGGGGTAAACTATGGCTACACCTTC. Translated: CSARDGVNYGYTF.

This clonotype was seen more than once but under ten times. The genes are TRBV9 and TRBJ2-5, with 8 bases that match TRBD2. This CDR3 has 14 residues. V shed 0 bases, J shed 2 bases, and the junction held 0 bases outside the gene matches. Germline lookup yields CDR1 SGDLS and CDR2 YYNGEE. The CDR3 here is CASSVAGGQETQYF. Written as DNA, the CDR3 is TGTGCCAGCAGCGTAGCGGGAGGGCAAGAGACCCAGTACTTC.

The sample holds a few counts of this clonotype. This chain uses TRBV2 with TRBJ1-4; tentatively, D is TRBD1 (5 bases). CDR3 size: 16 residues. Deletions cut 0 bases from V and 3 bases from J, with 11 bases between. CDR1 is SNHLY and CDR2 is FYNNEI in the germline V gene. The CDR3 protein is CASSEARVGANEKLFF. The CDR3 nucleotides are TGTGCCAGCAGTGAAGCGCGGGTGGGGGCTAATGAAAAACTGTTTTTT.

In its sample, this clonotype was seen a few times. The V and J genes are TRBV11-3 and TRBJ2-2; 8 nucleotides agree with TRBD2. Losses at the gene ends were 5 bases for V and 4 bases for J; bases not matched to a gene: 6. The CDR3 runs to 15 residues. The germline V gene has CDR1 SGHNT and CDR2 YENEEA. CDR3 sequence: CASSPRGVSTGELFF. The CDR3 bases are TGTGCCAGCAGCCCGCGGGGGGTTAGCACCGGGGAGCTGTTTTTT.

This clonotype occurred many times. This rearrangement joins TRBV6-1 to TRBJ2-1; perhaps TRBD2 as D (6 bases). The CDR3 runs to 13 residues. Germline V gives CDR1 MNHNS, CDR2 SASEGT. V dropped 8 bases and J dropped 4 bases, with 12 bases sitting between them. CDR3 amino acids: CASGGSGYNEQFF. The CDR3 DNA reads TGTGCCAGCGGGGGTAGCGGTTACAATGAGCAGTTCTTC.

Ten or more counts support this clonotype. The DNA of the CDR3 is TGTGCCAGCAGCCAAGGGGGACAGGGCCACTCTGGAAACACCATATATTTT. This sequence encodes CASSQGGQGHSGNTIYF. The genes are TRBV3-1 and TRBJ1-3, with 9 bases aligning to TRBD1. V was pared by 1 base and J by 0 bases, with 4 bases of the junction left unmatched. In germline, CDR1 is LGHDT, CDR2 YNNKEL (reference sequence). The CDR3 has 17 amino acids.

This clonotype occurred a few times. The chain uses TRBV7-9 and TRBJ2-1; 11 bases fit TRBD2. The CDR3 extends over 15 amino acids. With 6 bases clipped from V and 9 bases from J, the junction kept 10 bases outside the gene matches. Germline V CDR1 and CDR2: SEHNR, FQNEAQ (reference sequence). The CDR3 here is CASRGTGTSGTEQFF. As DNA, the CDR3 is TGTGCCAGCAGGGGGACCGGGACTAGCGGAACTGAGCAGTTCTTC.

The chain couples TRBV29-1 to TRBJ2-7; D is unclear. V shed 7 bases and J shed 1 base, with 14 bases lying between them. This CDR3 contains 13 residues. Germline CDR1 SQVTM, CDR2 ANQGSEA. CDR3 coding DNA: TGCAGCGCCTCCCGTGCCGAGTCCTACGAGCAGTACTTC. Translation: CSASRAESYEQYF.

There are many counts of this clonotype. The rearrangement links TRBV20-1 to TRBJ2-5; no firm D call. The CDR3 is 11 residues long. Germline assignment: CDR1 DFQATT and CDR2 SNEGSKA (reference sequence). The ends were cut back, 2 bases at V and 5 bases at J, with 6 bases in the middle. Here the CDR3 reads CSARKDETQYF. The DNA of the CDR3 is TGCAGTGCTAGAAAGGACGAGACCCAGTACTTC.

The gene calls are TRBV5-1 and TRBJ2-7; 11 positions match TRBD2. Trimming removed 4 bases from V and 1 base from J; junction bases left unmatched: 1. The germline gives CDR1 SGHRS, CDR2 YFSETQ. This CDR3 region has 14 residues. The CDR3 sequence: CASSGTSGSYEQYF. DNA of the CDR3: TGCGCCAGCAGCGGGACTAGCGGATCCTACGAGCAGTACTTC.

This clonotype was observed at least ten times. This chain joins TRBV30 and TRBJ1-2; tentatively, D is TRBD1 (5 bases). The germline gives CDR1 GTSNPN, CDR2 SVGIG (reference sequence). Trimming took off 4 bases at V and 5 bases at J, with 14 bases between the two ends. This CDR3 is built from 13 residues. The CDR3 loop is CAWTRGREYGYTF. Here the CDR3 DNA reads TGTGCCTGGACACGGGGCAGGGAGTATGGCTACACCTTC.

This clonotype occurred many times. V gene TRBV4-3 combines with J gene TRBJ2-7; TRBD1 matches at 10 bases. Germline CDR1 is LGHNA and CDR2 is YSLEER. This CDR3 comprises 15 residues. V dropped 3 bases and J dropped 2; count of bases not matched to a gene: 4. The CDR3 sequence is CASSHSGTGAYEQYF. CDR3 bases: TGCGCCAGCAGCCACTCGGGGACAGGGGCCTACGAGCAGTACTTC.

This chain joins TRBV27 and TRBJ2-1; a possible D gene is TRBD2 (5 bases). Trimming pared 5 bases from V and 7 bases from J, leaving 15 bases between. This CDR3 spans 14 amino acids. Looked up from germline, CDR1 is MNHEY and CDR2 is SMNVEV (reference sequence). Here the CDR3 reads CASSVEGVRNEQFF. The CDR3 nucleotides are TGTGCCAGCAGTGTCGAGGGAGTAAGAAATGAGCAGTTCTTC.